The sequence of this TCR beta chain was determined in a study of graft-versus-host responses after intestinal transplantation. On the study more broadly: Tacrolimus and steroids were given for two to three years to all recipients after anti-thymocyte globulin induction. The study's findings and limits: Early declines in HvG clones that occurred post-transplant were associated with peak circulating GvH clone levels.

Sequenced by immunoSEQ multiplex PCR; TCRdb stores in-frame clones only, minus some. The sample includes around 15,000 clones, approximately 88% of them seen just once. Comment on this clone: Its antigen is still unknown.

The receptor comes from a human patient who received an intestinal transplant, so some T cells may come from the graft donor. The material sequenced was PBMCs, taken around 110 days after intestinal transplant.

CDR3 region: CASSYEGNYGYTF. CDR3 sequence (DNA): TGTGCCAGCAGTTACGAAGGGAACTATGGCTACACCTTC. This chain connects TRBV6-5 to TRBJ1-2; D call uncertain. Trimming pared 2 bases from V and 2 bases from J, leaving 6 bases between. This CDR3 has 13 amino acids. Germline values: CDR1 MNHEY, CDR2 SVGAGI.